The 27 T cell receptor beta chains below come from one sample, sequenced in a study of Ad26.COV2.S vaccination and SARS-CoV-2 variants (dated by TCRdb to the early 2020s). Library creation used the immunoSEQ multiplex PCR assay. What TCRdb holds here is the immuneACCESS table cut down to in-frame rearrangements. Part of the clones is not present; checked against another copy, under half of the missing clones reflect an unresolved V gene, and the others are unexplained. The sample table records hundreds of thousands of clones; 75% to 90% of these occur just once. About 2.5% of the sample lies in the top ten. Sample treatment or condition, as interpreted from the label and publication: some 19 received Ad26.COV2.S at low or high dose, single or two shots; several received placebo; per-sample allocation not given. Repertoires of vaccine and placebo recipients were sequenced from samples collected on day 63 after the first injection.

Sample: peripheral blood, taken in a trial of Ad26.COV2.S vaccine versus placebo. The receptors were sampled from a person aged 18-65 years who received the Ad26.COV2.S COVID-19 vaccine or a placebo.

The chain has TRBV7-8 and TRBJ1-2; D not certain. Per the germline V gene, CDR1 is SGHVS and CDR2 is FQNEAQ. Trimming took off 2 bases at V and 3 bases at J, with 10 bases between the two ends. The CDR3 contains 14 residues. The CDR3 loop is CASSLSSLDYGYTF. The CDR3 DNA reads TGTGCCAGCAGCTTAAGTTCTCTAGACTATGGCTACACCTTC. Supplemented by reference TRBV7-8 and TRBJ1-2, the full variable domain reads GAGVSQSPRYKVAKRGQDVALRCDPISGHVSLFWYQQALGQGPEFLTYFQNEAQLDKSGLPSDRFFAERPEGSVSTLKIQRTQQEDSAVYLCASSLSSLDYGYTFGSGTRLTVV.

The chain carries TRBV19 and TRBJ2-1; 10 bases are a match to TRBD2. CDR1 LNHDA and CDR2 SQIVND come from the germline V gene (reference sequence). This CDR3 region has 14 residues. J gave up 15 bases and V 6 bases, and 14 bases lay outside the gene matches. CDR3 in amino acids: CASRFTSGTNVRFF. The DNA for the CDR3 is TGTGCCAGTAGGTTTACTAGCGGGACCAATGTTCGGTTCTTC.

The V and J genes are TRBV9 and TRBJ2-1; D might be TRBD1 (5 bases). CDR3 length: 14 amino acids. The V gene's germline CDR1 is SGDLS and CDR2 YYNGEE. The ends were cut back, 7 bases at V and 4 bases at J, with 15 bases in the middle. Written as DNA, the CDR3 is TGTGCCAGCGGCGCCAGGGCACAATACAATGAGCAGTTCTTC. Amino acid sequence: CASGARAQYNEQFF.

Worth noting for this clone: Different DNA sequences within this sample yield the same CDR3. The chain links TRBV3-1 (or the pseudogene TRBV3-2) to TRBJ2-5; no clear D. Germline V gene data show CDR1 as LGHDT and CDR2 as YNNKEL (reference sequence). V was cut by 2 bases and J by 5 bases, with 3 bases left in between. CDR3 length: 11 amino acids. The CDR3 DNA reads TGTGCCAGCAGCCAAAGGGAGACCCAGTACTTC. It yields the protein CASSQRETQYF.

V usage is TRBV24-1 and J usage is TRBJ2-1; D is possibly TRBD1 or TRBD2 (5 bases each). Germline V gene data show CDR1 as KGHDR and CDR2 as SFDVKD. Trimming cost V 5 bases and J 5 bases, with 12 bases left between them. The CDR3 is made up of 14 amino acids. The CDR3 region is CATSVDGDHNEQFF. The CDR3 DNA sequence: TGTGCCACCAGTGTAGATGGGGACCACAATGAGCAGTTCTTC.

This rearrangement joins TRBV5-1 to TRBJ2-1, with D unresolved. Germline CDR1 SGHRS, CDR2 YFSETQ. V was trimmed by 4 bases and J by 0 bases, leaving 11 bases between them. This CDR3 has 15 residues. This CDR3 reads CASSNRKASYNEQFF. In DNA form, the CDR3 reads TGCGCCAGCAGCAACCGAAAGGCCTCCTACAATGAGCAGTTCTTC.

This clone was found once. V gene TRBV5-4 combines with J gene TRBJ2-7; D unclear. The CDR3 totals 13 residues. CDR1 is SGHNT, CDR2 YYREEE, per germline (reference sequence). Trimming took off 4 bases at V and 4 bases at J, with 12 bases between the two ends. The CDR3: CASSRDGFYEQYF. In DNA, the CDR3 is TGTGCCAGCAGCCGTGACGGCTTTTACGAGCAGTACTTC. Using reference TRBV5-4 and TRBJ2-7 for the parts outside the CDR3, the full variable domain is ETGVTQSPTHLIKTRGQQVTLRCSSQSGHNTVSWYQQALGQGPQFIFQYYREEENGRGNFPPRFSGLQFPNYSSELNVNALELDDSALYLCASSRDGFYEQYFGPGTRLTVT.

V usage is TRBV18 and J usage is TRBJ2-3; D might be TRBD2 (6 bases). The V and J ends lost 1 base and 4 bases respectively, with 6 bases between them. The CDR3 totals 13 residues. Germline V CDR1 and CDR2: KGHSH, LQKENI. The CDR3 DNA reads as TGTGCCAGCTCACCACGGGGGGCAGATACGCAGTATTTT. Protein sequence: CASSPRGADTQYF.

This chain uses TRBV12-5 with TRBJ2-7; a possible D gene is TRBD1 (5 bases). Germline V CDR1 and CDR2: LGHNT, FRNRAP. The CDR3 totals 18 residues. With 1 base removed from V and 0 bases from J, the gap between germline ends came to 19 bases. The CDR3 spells CASGLDLNRMHISYEQYF. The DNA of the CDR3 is TGTGCTAGTGGTTTGGACCTAAACAGGATGCATATCTCCTACGAGCAGTACTTC.

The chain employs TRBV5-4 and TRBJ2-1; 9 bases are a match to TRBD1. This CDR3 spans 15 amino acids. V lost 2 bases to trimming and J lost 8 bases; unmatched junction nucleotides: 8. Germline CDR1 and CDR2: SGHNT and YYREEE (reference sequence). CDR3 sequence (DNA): TGTGCCAGCAGCTTCGGGCCGGACAGGGGAGATGAGCAGTTCTTC. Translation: CASSFGPDRGDEQFF.

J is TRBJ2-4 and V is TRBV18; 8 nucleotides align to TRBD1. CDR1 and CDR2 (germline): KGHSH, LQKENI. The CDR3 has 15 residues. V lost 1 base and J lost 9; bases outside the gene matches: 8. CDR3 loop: CASSPQGGTGVIQYF. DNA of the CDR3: TGTGCCAGCTCACCACAGGGCGGGACAGGTGTCATTCAGTACTTC.

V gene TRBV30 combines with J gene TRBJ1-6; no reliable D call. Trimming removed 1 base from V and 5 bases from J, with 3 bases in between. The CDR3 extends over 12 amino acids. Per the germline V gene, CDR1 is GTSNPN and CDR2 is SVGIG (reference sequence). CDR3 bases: TGTGCCTGGAGTGCCAATAATTCACCCCTCCACTTT. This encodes CAWSANNSPLHF.

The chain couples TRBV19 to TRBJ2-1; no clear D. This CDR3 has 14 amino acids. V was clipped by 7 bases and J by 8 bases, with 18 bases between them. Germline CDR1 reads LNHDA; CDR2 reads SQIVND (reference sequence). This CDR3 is CASKGLGSIDEQFF. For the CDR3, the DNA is TGTGCCAGTAAAGGCCTGGGGTCGATTGATGAGCAGTTCTTC.

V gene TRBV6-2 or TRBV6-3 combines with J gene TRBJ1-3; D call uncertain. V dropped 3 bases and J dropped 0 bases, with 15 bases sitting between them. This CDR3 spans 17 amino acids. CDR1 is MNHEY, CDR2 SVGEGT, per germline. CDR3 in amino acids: CASSYFGRLSSGNTIYF. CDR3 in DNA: TGTGCCAGCAGTTATTTCGGACGTCTGAGCTCTGGAAACACCATATATTTT.

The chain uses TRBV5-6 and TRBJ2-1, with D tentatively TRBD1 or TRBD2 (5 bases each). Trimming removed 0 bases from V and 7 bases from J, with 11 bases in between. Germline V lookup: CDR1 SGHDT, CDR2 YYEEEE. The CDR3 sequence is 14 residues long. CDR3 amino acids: CASSLAGWGNEQFF. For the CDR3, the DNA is TGTGCCAGCAGCTTGGCGGGGTGGGGGAATGAGCAGTTCTTC.

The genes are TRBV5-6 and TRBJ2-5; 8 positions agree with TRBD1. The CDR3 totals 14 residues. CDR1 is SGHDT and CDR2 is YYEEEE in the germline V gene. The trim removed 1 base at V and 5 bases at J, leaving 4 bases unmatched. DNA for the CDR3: TGTGCCAGCAGCTTGAGGACAGGGCTGGAGACCCAGTACTTC. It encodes CASSLRTGLETQYF.

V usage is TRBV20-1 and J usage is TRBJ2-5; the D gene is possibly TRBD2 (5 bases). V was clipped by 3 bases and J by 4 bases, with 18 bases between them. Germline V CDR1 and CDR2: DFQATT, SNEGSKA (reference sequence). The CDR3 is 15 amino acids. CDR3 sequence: CSASGTVVEGETQYF. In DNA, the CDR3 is TGCAGTGCTAGTGGAACGGTGGTAGAGGGAGAGACCCAGTACTTC.

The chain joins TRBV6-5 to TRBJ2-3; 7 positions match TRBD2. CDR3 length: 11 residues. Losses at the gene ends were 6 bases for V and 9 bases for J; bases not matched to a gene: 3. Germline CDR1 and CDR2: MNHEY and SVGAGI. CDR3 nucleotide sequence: TGTGCCAGCAGCCCCGGGGGGACGCAGTATTTT. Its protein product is CASSPGGTQYF.

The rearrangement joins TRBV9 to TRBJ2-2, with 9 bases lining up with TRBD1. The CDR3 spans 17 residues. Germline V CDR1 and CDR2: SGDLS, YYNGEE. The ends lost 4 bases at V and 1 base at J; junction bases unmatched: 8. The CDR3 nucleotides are TGTGCCAGCAGCCTTCCCGGGACAGGGAGGAACACCGGGGAGCTGTTTTTT. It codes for CASSLPGTGRNTGELFF.

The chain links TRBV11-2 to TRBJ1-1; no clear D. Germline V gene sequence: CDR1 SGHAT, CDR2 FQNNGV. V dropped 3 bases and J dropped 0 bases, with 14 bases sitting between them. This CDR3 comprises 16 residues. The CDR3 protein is CASSFGPLRVNTEAFF. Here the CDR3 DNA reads TGTGCCAGCAGCTTTGGACCCCTTCGGGTGAACACTGAAGCTTTCTTT.

The CDR3 is CASTRTGLPGLGGETQYF. CDR3 bases: TGTGCCAGCACTCGGACGGGCCTACCGGGACTAGGGGGGGAGACCCAGTACTTC. V and J are TRBV19 and TRBJ2-5; 8 bases agree with TRBD2. Germline CDR1 and CDR2: LNHDA and SQIVND (reference sequence). V was pared by 9 bases and J by 5 bases, with 23 bases of the junction left unmatched. CDR3 length equals 18 residues.

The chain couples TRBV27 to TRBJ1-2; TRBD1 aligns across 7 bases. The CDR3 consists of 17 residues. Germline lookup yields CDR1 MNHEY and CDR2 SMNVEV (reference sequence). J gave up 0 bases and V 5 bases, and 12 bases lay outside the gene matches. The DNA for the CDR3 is TGTGCCAGCAGTCTGGTGGCCAAGGGGGCGGCTAACTATGGCTACACCTTC. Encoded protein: CASSLVAKGAANYGYTF.

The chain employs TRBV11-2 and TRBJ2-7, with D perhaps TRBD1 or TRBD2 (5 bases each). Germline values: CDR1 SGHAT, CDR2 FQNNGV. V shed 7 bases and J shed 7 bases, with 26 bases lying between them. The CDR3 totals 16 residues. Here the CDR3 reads CASISHGGVTAGEQYF. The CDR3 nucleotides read TGTGCCAGCATTAGTCATGGGGGAGTAACCGCCGGGGAGCAGTACTTC.

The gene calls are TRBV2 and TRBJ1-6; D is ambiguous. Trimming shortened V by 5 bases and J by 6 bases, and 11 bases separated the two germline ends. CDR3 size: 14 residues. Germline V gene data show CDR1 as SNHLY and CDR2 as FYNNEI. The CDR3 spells CASSLTKGNSPLHF. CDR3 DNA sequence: TGTGCCAGCAGTCTCACAAAGGGTAATTCACCCCTCCACTTT. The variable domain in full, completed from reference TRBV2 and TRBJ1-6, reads EPEVTQTPSHQVTQMGQEVILRCVPISNHLYFYWYRQILGQKVEFLVSFYNNEISEKSEIFDDQFSVERPDGSNFTLKIRSTKLEDSAMYFCASSLTKGNSPLHFGNGTRLTVT.

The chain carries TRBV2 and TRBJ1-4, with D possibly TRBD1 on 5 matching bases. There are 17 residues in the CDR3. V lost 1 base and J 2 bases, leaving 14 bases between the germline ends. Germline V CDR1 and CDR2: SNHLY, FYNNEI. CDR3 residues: CASSEVQGWGTNEKLFF. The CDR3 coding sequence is TGTGCCAGCAGTGAAGTGCAGGGTTGGGGCACTAATGAAAAACTGTTTTTT.

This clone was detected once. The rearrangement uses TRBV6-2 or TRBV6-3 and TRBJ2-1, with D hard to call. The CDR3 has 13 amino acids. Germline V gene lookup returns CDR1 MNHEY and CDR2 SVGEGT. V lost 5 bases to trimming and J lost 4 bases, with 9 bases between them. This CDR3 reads CASSPEEYNEQFF. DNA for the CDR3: TGTGCCAGCAGTCCCGAAGAGTACAATGAGCAGTTCTTC.

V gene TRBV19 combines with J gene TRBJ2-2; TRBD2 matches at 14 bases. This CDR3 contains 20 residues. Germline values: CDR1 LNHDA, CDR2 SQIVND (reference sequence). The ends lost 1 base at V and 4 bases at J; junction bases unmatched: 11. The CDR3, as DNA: TGTGCCAGTAGTATAGTGTATGGGACTAGCGGGAGCGGGAGCACCGGGGAGCTGTTTTTT. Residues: CASSIVYGTSGSGSTGELFF. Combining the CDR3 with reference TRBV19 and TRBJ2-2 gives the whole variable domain DGGITQSPKYLFRKEGQNVTLSCEQNLNHDAMYWYRQDPGQGLRLIYYSQIVNDFQKGDIAEGYSVSREKKESFPLTVTSAQKNPTAFYLCASSIVYGTSGSGSTGELFFGEGSRLTVL.